This T cell receptor (beta chain) was sequenced in a study of T cells after yellow fever vaccination. The overall study: Fractions of low cell number were prepared using SMART-Seq v4 Ultra Low Input.

TCRdb re-called the 5' RACE reads through MiXCR, storing one row per CDR3 protein. This table holds hundreds of thousands of distinct CDR3 sequences, approximately 3.9% found once. This CDR3 is built from 14 residues. CDR1 and CDR2 (germline): SGDLS, YYNGEE. V was cut by 0 bases and J by 0 bases, with 6 bases left in between. This clonotype has ten or more counts. The antigen remains unidentified. Study outcomes and limitations: FACS-sorted repertoires could contain abundant clonotypes contaminating from the bulk population. A large majority of primary-vaccination clones showed up again after the booster (about 97% CD4, 75% to 90% CD8). Although most clonotypes did not, a small share appeared in both CD4 and CD8 compartments.

The sequence derives from a man aged 18 to 30 who received the YFV17D yellow fever vaccine. The sequencing here drew on PBMCs, taken on the day of the yellow fever booster vaccination. The chain links TRBV9 to TRBJ2-5; no clear D. CDR3 residues: CASSVGGHQETQYF. The CDR3 DNA follows: TGTGCCAGCAGCGTAGGCGGTCACCAAGAGACCCAGTACTTC.